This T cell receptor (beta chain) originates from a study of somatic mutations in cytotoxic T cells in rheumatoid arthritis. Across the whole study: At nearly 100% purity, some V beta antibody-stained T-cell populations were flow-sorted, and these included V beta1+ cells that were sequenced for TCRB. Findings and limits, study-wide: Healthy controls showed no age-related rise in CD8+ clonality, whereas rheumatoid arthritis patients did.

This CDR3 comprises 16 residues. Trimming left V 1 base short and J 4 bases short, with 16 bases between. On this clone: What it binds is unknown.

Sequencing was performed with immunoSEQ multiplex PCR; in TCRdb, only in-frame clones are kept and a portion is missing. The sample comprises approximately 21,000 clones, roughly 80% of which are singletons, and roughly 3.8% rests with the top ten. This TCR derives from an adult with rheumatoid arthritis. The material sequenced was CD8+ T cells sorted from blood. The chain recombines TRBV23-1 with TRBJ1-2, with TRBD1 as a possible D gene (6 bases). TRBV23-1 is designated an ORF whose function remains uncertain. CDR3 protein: CASSQWGGAGSYGYTF. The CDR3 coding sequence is TGCGCCAGCAGTCAATGGGGGGGCGCGGGGAGCTATGGCTACACCTTC.